The 25 T cell receptor beta chains below were found in one sample sequenced in a study of shared clonotypes between healthy human individuals. Some clones are missing from TCRdb's copy, which holds only in-frame ones; the method was immunoSEQ multiplex PCR. The sample lists about 1.5 million clones; approximately 98% were seen once. The specimen sequenced was naive CD4+ T cells sorted from blood. Subset reported: CD45RA+ positively selected. The receptors stem from a man aged 25 to 40 in good health.

The chain uses TRBV6-5 and TRBJ1-1, with a weak D call TRBD1 (5 bases). Per the germline V gene, CDR1 is MNHEY and CDR2 is SVGAGI. The CDR3 covers 14 residues. Between the trimmed V and J ends, which lost 3 bases and 3 bases, there was a span of 11 bases. CDR3 amino acids: CASSYFRGYTEAFF. For the CDR3, the DNA is TGTGCCAGCAGTTATTTTAGGGGTTACACTGAAGCTTTCTTT.

The chain links TRBV7-9 to TRBJ1-2, with D possibly TRBD1 on 5 matching bases. Trimming removed 1 base at V and 7 bases at J, with 10 bases between. The CDR3 runs to 13 residues. Germline V gene sequence: CDR1 SEHNR, CDR2 FQNEAQ (reference sequence). CDR3 amino acids: CASSLGAGGGYTF. The CDR3 region has the DNA TGTGCCAGCAGCTTAGGAGCCGGGGGTGGCTACACCTTC.

The chain is built from TRBV6-5 and TRBJ2-3; no clear D gene. The V and J ends lost 3 bases and 2 bases respectively, with 6 bases between them. The germline gives CDR1 MNHEY, CDR2 SVGAGI. The CDR3 totals 13 residues. The CDR3 bases are TGTGCCAGCAGTTATCTGATCACAGATACGCAGTATTTT. It yields the protein CASSYLITDTQYF.

V and J are TRBV7-2 and TRBJ2-7; 9 bases match TRBD2. Looked up from germline, CDR1 is SGHTA and CDR2 is FQGNSA. The CDR3 spans 16 residues. V trimming: 5 bases; J trimming: 1 base; junction bases outside the gene matches: 9. Written as DNA, the CDR3 is TGTGCCAGCAGCCCCGGATTAGCGGGAGCTTCCTACGAGCAGTACTTC. It translates to CASSPGLAGASYEQYF.

V is TRBV19 and J is TRBJ1-2, with D possibly being TRBD1 (6 bases). Germline V CDR1 and CDR2: LNHDA, SQIVND (reference sequence). The V end lost 3 bases, the J end lost 4 bases, and 9 bases lay between the germline ends. This CDR3 is built from 13 residues. The CDR3 DNA reads TGTGCCAGTAGTATCCCGGACAGCTATGGCTACACCTTC. Amino acids: CASSIPDSYGYTF.

The rearrangement uses TRBV19 and TRBJ1-1, with a tentative D call TRBD1 (5 bases). This CDR3 region has 14 residues. Trimming shortened V by 2 bases and J by 6 bases, and 13 bases separated the two germline ends. Germline V gene lookup returns CDR1 LNHDA and CDR2 SQIVND (reference sequence). CDR3 residues: CASSINPGRPEAFF. The DNA for the CDR3 is TGTGCCAGTAGTATAAACCCAGGGAGGCCTGAAGCTTTCTTT.

The rearrangement links TRBV2 to TRBJ2-7; TRBD2 might be the D (7 bases). Germline-derived CDR1 and CDR2 are SNHLY and FYNNEI. The CDR3 extends over 16 amino acids. The ends were cut back, 6 bases at V and 2 bases at J, with 20 bases in the middle. This CDR3 reads CASRKSGDRGAYEQYF. The DNA for the CDR3 is TGTGCCAGCAGGAAATCAGGGGATCGGGGGGCCTACGAGCAGTACTTC.

The chain joins TRBV7-9 to TRBJ1-2; TRBD1 aligns across 10 bases. Germline values: CDR1 SEHNR, CDR2 FQNEAQ (reference sequence). The CDR3 has 18 amino acids. V lost 0 bases to trimming and J lost 5 bases; unmatched junction nucleotides: 12. For the CDR3, the DNA is TGTGCCAGCAGCTTAGCGGCCCCCCCGGGACAGGGGAGGTATGGCTACACCTTC. Its protein product is CASSLAAPPGQGRYGYTF.

The rearrangement uses TRBV2 and TRBJ2-7; a weak D match, TRBD2 (5 bases). This CDR3 spans 13 amino acids. Germline-derived CDR1 and CDR2 are SNHLY and FYNNEI. V lost 8 bases and J 1 base, leaving 12 bases between the germline ends. The CDR3 sequence: CASGSGHSYEQYF. As DNA, the CDR3 is TGTGCCAGCGGCAGCGGCCATTCCTACGAGCAGTACTTC.

This chain uses TRBV18 with TRBJ2-3, with D uncertain. CDR1 and CDR2 (germline): KGHSH, LQKENI. CDR3 length equals 13 residues. Trimming left V 5 bases short and J 0 bases short, with 6 bases between. The CDR3 loop is CASSARSTDTQYF. CDR3 nucleotide sequence: TGTGCCAGCTCAGCCCGTAGCACAGATACGCAGTATTTT. Full variable domain (outside the CDR3, taken from reference TRBV18 and TRBJ2-3): NAGVMQNPRHLVRRRGQEARLRCSPMKGHSHVYWYRQLPEEGLKFMVYLQKENIIDESGMPKERFSAEFPKEGPSILRIQQVVRGDSAAYFCASSARSTDTQYFGPGTRLTVL.

This chain connects TRBV28 to TRBJ2-7, with D possibly being TRBD2 (5 bases). V was pared by 6 bases and J by 0 bases, with 12 bases between. CDR1 is MDHEN and CDR2 is SYDVKM in the germline V gene. The CDR3 runs 14 residues. The CDR3 region is CASRLPGSSYEQYF. The CDR3 coding sequence is TGTGCCAGCAGACTGCCGGGGAGCTCCTACGAGCAGTACTTC.

The rearrangement joins TRBV5-6 to TRBJ2-3, with D perhaps matching TRBD1 (8 bases). Per germline, CDR1 SGHDT and CDR2 YYEEEE. Trimming took off 4 bases at V and 9 bases at J, with 24 bases between the two ends. This CDR3 contains 16 residues. CDR3 bases: TGTGCCAGCAGCCTGATCCGGGGGGACAGGATAGAAACGCAGTATTTT. Amino acid sequence: CASSLIRGDRIETQYF.

The V gene is TRBV18, the J gene TRBJ2-3, with TRBD1 as a possible D gene (6 bases). V lost 3 bases and J lost 3, with 16 bases in between. This CDR3 is built from 16 residues. The germline V gene encodes CDR1 KGHSH and CDR2 LQKENI. This CDR3 is CASSPLGQWKTDTQYF. The DNA of the CDR3 is TGTGCCAGCTCACCCCTCGGACAGTGGAAGACAGATACGCAGTATTTT.

Concerning this clone itself: The sample holds other DNA sequences that translate to the same CDR3. The chain is built from TRBV2 and TRBJ2-7; 11 bases are a match to TRBD1. The trim removed 4 bases at V and 3 bases at J, leaving 2 bases unmatched. CDR3 length equals 14 residues. CDR1 and CDR2 (germline): SNHLY, FYNNEI. This chain's CDR3 is CASSGDRGSYEQYF. The DNA of the CDR3 is TGTGCCAGCAGTGGGGACAGGGGGAGCTACGAGCAGTACTTC.

DNA of the CDR3: TGTGCCAGCAGCTTGGGGGGACGGGACAGTTCCTACGAGCAGTACTTC. Translation gives CASSLGGRDSSYEQYF. This rearrangement joins TRBV5-5 to TRBJ2-7; 7 bases match TRBD1. The V segment lost 0 bases and the J segment 1 base; nucleotides outside the gene matches: 7. This CDR3 spans 16 amino acids. Germline assignment: CDR1 SGHKS and CDR2 YYEKEE (reference sequence).

The CDR3 DNA reads TGTGCCAGCAGTACTACAGGGGGCTTGGATGGCTACACCTTC. This codes for CASSTTGGLDGYTF. The V and J genes are TRBV2 and TRBJ1-2; 9 positions agree with TRBD1. J gave up 6 bases and V 5 bases, and 7 bases lay outside the gene matches. Per germline, CDR1 SNHLY and CDR2 FYNNEI. The CDR3 runs to 14 residues.

The chain links TRBV19 to TRBJ2-7; 9 nucleotides match TRBD1. With V trimmed by 10 bases and J by 0 bases, 10 bases remained unmatched. CDR3 length equals 15 residues. Germline assignment: CDR1 LNHDA and CDR2 SQIVND (reference sequence). The CDR3 nucleotides are TGTGCCACCACCTCCCGGGACAGGGACTCCTACGAGCAGTACTTC. The encoded protein is CATTSRDRDSYEQYF.

The chain joins TRBV27 to TRBJ1-5; 8 bases are shared with TRBD1. V shed 6 bases, J shed 5 bases, and the junction held 6 bases outside the gene matches. Per the germline V gene, CDR1 is MNHEY and CDR2 is SMNVEV (reference sequence). The CDR3 spans 14 residues. CDR3 loop: CASSRTGFDQPQHF. The CDR3 DNA reads as TGTGCCAGCAGCCGGACAGGGTTTGATCAGCCCCAGCATTTT.

The CDR3 region is CASSWSGYGYTF. Here the CDR3 DNA reads TGTGCCAGCAGTTGGTCCGGCTATGGCTACACCTTC. The chain has TRBV28 and TRBJ1-2; D gene ambiguous. The germline V and J ends were trimmed by 4 bases and 4 bases, with 7 bases remaining between them. Germline loops: CDR1 MDHEN, CDR2 SYDVKM. The CDR3 is 12 residues long.

This rearrangement joins TRBV7-3 to TRBJ1-1, with 7 bases aligning to TRBD1. The V segment lost 2 bases and the J segment 1 base; nucleotides outside the gene matches: 10. Germline V gene data show CDR1 as SGHTA and CDR2 as FQGTGA. This CDR3 has 17 amino acids. CDR3 protein: CASSLLNRQGPNTEAFF. The CDR3 bases are TGTGCCAGCAGCTTACTCAATCGACAGGGACCGAACACTGAAGCTTTCTTT.

The rearrangement uses TRBV2 and TRBJ2-1; either TRBD1 or TRBD2 may supply D (6 bases each). Germline CDR1 reads SNHLY; CDR2 reads FYNNEI. The CDR3 is 16 amino acids. V was pared by 6 bases and J by 9 bases, with 24 bases between. This CDR3 is CASRVLGRGADGEQFF. In nucleotides, the CDR3 is TGTGCCAGCAGGGTTCTGGGTAGGGGGGCCGATGGTGAGCAGTTCTTC.

The chain uses TRBV15 and TRBJ2-7, with D uncertain. This CDR3 contains 15 residues. Germline loops: CDR1 LNHNV, CDR2 YYDKDF (reference sequence). V lost 1 base, J lost 1 base, and 11 bases lay in between. The CDR3 region is CATSRAPQNSYEQYF. The CDR3 DNA reads TGTGCCACCAGCAGAGCCCCACAGAATTCCTACGAGCAGTACTTC.

This CDR3 is CAISAGQGINSYEQYF. CDR3 nucleotide sequence: TGTGCCATCAGTGCTGGACAGGGGATAAACTCCTACGAGCAGTACTTC. The rearrangement uses TRBV10-3 and TRBJ2-7; 9 nucleotides line up with TRBD1. The CDR3 length is 16 residues. V trimming: 4 bases; J trimming: 0 bases; junction bases outside the gene matches: 7. Germline CDR1 and CDR2: ENHRY and SYGVKD.

The V gene is TRBV19, the J gene TRBJ2-1, with a possible D match to TRBD2 (6 bases). Germline CDR1 and CDR2: LNHDA and SQIVND (reference sequence). The V gene lost 6 bases and the J gene lost 6 bases, with 15 bases spanning the gap. This CDR3 contains 14 residues. CDR3 in DNA: TGTGCCAGTAGACAACCGGGGGTAGGCAATGAGCAGTTCTTC. Amino acid sequence: CASRQPGVGNEQFF.

The gene calls are TRBV5-6 and TRBJ1-1, with D maybe TRBD1 (6 bases). Germline CDR1 reads SGHDT; CDR2 reads YYEEEE. V gave up 7 bases and J gave up 5 bases, with 24 bases separating them. This CDR3 is 16 amino acids long. As DNA, the CDR3 is TGTGCCAGCCCAACCTTAACAGGGCGTCCGACAACTGAAGCTTTCTTT. Its translation: CASPTLTGRPTTEAFF.